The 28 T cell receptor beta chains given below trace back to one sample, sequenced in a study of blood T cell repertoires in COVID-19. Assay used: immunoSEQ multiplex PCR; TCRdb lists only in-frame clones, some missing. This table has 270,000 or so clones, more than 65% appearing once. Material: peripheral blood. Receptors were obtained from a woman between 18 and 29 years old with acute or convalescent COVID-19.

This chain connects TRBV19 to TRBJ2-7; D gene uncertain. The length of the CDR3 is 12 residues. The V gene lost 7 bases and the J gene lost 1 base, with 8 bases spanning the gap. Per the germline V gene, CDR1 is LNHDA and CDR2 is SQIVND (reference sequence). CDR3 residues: CASIGPSYEQYF. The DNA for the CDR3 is TGTGCCAGTATTGGCCCTTCCTACGAGCAGTACTTC.

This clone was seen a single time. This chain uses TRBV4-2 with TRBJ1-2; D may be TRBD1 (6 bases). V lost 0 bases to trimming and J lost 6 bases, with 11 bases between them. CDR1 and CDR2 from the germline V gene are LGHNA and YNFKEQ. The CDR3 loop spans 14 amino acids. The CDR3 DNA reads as TGTGCCAGCAGCCAAGAGTCGCAGGGGCATGGCTACACCTTC. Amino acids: CASSQESQGHGYTF.

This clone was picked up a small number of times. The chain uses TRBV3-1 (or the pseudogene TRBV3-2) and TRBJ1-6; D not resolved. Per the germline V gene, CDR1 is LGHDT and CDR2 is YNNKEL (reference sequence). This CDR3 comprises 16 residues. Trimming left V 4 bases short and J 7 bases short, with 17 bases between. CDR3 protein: CASSPSQVRKNSPLHF. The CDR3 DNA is TGTGCCAGCAGCCCGTCTCAGGTCAGGAAGAATTCACCCCTCCACTTT.

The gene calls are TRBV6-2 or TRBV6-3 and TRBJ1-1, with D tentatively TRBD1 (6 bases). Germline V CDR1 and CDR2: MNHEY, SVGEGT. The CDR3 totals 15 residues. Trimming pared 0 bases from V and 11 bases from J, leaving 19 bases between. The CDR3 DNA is TGTGCCAGCAGTTACTCGAGGGACAACAGGTTAGGGGCTTTCTTT. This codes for CASSYSRDNRLGAFF.

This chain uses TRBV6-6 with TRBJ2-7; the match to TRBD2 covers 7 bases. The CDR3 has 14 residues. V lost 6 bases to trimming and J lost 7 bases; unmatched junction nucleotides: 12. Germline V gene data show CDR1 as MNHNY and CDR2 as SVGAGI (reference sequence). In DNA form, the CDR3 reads TGTGCCAGCAGCCCCCAGAGCGGGACGGGAGAGCAGTACTTC. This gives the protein CASSPQSGTGEQYF.

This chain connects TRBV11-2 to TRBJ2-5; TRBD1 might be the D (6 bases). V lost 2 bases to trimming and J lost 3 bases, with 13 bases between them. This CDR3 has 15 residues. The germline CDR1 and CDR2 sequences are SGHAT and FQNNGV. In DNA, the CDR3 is TGTGCCAGCAGCTTACTCGGGACACTAAAAGAGACCCAGTACTTC. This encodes CASSLLGTLKETQYF.

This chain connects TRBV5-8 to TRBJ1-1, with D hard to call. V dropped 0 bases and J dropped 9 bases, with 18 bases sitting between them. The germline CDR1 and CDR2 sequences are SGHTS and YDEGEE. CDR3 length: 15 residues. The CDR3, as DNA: TGTGCCAGCAGCTTGGGAATGGTCCGGGGAGGTAAAGCTTTCTTT. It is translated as CASSLGMVRGGKAFF.

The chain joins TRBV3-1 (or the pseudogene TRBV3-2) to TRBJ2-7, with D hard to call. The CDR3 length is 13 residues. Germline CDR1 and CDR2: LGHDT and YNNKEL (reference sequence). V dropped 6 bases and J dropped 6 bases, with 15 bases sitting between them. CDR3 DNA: TGTGCCAGCAGTCGTTCAACCTCGGGCGAGCAGTACTTC. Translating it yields CASSRSTSGEQYF.

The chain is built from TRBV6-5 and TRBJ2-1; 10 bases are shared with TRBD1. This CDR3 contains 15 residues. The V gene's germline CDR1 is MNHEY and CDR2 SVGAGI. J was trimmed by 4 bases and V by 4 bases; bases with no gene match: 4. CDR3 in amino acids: CASSSGQGIYNEQFF. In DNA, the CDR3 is TGTGCCAGCAGTTCGGGACAGGGGATTTACAATGAGCAGTTCTTC.

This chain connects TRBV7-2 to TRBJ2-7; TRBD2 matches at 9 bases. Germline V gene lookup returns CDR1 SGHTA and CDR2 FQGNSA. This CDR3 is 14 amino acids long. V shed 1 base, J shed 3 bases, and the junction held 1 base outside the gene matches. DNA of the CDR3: TGTGCCAGCAGCTTAGAAGCGGGGGGCTACGAGCAGTACTTC. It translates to CASSLEAGGYEQYF.

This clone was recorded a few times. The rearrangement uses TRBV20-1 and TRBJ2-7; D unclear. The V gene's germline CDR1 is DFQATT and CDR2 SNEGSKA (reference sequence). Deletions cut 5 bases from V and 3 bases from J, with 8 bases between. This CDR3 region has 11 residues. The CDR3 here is CSALQFYEQYF. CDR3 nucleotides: TGCAGTGCTTTACAGTTCTACGAGCAGTACTTC.

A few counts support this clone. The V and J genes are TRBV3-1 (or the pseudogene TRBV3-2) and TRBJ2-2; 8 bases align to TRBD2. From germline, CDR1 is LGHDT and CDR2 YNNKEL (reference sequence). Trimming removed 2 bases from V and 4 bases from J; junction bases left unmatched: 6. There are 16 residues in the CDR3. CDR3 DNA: TGTGCCAGCAGCCAACTTACTAGCGGATTCACCGGGGAGCTGTTTTTT. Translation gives CASSQLTSGFTGELFF.

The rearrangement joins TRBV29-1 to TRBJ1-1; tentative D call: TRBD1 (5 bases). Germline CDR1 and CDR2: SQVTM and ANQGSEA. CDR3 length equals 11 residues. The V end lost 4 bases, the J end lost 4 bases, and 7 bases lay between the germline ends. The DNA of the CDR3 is TGCAGCGTTGGGAGGGGCACTGAAGCTTTCTTT. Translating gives CSVGRGTEAFF.

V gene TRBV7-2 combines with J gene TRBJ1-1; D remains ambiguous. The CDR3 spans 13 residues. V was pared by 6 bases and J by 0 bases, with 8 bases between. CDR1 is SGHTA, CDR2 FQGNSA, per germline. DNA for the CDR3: TGTGCCAGCAGGAGAAGTATGAACACTGAAGCTTTCTTT. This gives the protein CASRRSMNTEAFF.

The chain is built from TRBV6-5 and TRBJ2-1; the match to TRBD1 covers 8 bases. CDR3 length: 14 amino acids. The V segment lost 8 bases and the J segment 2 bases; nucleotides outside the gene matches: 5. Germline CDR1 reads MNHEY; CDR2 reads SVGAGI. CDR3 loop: CASHRGEAYNEQFF. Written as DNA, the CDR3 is TGTGCCAGCCACAGGGGGGAGGCCTACAATGAGCAGTTCTTC.

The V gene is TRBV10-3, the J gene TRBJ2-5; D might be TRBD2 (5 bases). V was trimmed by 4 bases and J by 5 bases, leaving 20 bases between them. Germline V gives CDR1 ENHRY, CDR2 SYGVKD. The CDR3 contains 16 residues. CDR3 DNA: TGTGCCATCAGTGGTAGGTGGGAGCCCCTCCCGGAGACCCAGTACTTC. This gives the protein CAISGRWEPLPETQYF.

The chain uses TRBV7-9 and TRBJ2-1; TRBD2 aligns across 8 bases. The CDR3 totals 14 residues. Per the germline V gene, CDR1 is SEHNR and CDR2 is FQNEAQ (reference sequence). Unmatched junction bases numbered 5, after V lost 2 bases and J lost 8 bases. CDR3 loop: CASSLSGSVYEQFF. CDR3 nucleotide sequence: TGTGCCAGCAGCTTAAGCGGGAGTGTCTATGAGCAGTTCTTC.

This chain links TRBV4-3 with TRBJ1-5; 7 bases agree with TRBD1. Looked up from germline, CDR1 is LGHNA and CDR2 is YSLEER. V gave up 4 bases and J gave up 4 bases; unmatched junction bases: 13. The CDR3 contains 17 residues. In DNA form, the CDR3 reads TGCGCCAGCAGCCGAATTCCCCGGGACAGCCCAAATCAGCCCCAGCATTTT. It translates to CASSRIPRDSPNQPQHF.

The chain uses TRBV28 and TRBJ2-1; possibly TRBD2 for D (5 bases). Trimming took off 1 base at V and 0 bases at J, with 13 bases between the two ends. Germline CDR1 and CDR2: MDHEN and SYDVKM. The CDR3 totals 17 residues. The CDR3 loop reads CASSLSLAEISYNEQFF. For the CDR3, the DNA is TGTGCCAGCAGTTTATCTCTAGCAGAGATCTCCTACAATGAGCAGTTCTTC. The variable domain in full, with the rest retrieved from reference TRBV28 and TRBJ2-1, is DVKVTQSSRYLVKRTGEKVFLECVQDMDHENMFWYRQDPGLGLRLIYFSYDVKMKEKGDIPEGYSVSREKKERFSLILESASTNQTSMYLCASSLSLAEISYNEQFFGPGTRLTVL.

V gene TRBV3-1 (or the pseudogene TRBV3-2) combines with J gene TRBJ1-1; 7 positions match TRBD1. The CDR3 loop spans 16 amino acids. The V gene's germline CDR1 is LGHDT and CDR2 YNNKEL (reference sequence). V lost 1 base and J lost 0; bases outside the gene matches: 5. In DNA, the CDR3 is TGTGCCAGCAGCCAAGCCCGACAGGGTCTGAACACTGAAGCTTTCTTT. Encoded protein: CASSQARQGLNTEAFF.

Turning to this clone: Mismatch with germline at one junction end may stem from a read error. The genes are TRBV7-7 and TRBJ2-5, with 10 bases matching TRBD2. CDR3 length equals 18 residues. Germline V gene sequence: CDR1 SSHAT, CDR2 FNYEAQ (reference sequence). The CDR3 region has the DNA TGTGCTAGCAGCTTAGGAGAGGGGCGGACTAGCGGAAAAGAGACCCAGTACTTC. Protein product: CASSLGEGRTSGKETQYF.

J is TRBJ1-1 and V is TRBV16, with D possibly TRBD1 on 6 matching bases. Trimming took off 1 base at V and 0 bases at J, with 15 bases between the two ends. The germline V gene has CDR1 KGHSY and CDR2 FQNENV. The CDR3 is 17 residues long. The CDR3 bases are TGTGCCAGCAGCCAATACAGGGTGCTTCGGGTGAACACTGAAGCTTTCTTT. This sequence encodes CASSQYRVLRVNTEAFF.

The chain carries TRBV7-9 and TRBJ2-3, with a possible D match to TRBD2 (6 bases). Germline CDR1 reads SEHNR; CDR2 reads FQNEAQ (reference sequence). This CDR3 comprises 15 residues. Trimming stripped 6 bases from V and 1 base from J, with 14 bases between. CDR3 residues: CASRVEGRGTDTQYF. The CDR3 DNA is TGTGCCAGCAGAGTGGAGGGCCGGGGCACAGATACGCAGTATTTT.

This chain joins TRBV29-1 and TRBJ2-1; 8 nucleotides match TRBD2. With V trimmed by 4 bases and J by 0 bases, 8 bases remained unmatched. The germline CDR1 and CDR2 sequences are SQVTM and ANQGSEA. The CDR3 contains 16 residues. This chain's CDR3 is CSVGRSGASSYNEQFF. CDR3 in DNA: TGCAGCGTTGGCCGTAGCGGGGCCAGCTCCTACAATGAGCAGTTCTTC.

The CDR3: CASTLGKAKNIQYF. CDR3 sequence (DNA): TGTGCCAGCACCCTAGGAAAAGCCAAAAACATTCAGTACTTC. This chain links TRBV28 with TRBJ2-4; no definite D call. This CDR3 has 14 amino acids. Trimming shortened V by 7 bases and J by 0 bases, and 10 bases separated the two germline ends. Germline CDR1 reads MDHEN; CDR2 reads SYDVKM.

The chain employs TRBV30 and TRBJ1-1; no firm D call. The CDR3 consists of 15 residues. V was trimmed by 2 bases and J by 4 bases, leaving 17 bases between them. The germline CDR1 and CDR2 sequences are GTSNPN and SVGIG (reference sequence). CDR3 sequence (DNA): TGTGCCTGGAGTCGGGGAGATTACATGGGCACTGAAGCTTTCTTT. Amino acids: CAWSRGDYMGTEAFF.

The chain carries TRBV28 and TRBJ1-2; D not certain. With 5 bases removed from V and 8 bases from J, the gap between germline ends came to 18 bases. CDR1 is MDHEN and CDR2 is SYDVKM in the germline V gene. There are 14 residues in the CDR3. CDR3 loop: CASSPPGSARGYTF. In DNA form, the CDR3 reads TGTGCCAGCAGTCCCCCTGGGAGCGCGAGAGGCTACACCTTC.

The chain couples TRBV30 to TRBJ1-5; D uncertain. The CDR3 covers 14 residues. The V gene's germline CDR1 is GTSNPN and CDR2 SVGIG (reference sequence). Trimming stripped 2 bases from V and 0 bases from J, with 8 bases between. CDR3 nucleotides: TGTGCCTGGAGTTTGGCAGATAGCAATCAGCCCCAGCATTTT. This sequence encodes CAWSLADSNQPQHF.